This T cell receptor (beta chain) was captured by sequencing in a study of blood T cell repertoires in COVID-19. Across about two dozen US areas, participants ranged in age from roughly 18 to 89 years. Cohorts were assigned according to the clinical history that participants reported. In the 2 weeks before study entry, exposed participants met a COVID-19 case, which was PCR-confirmed or clinician-diagnosed. Source study methods: How many nucleated cells were present was estimated from reference gene primer amplification. Clones were sequenced by immunoSEQ multiplex PCR, and TCRdb holds only the in-frame ones, with some missing. That table gives V, J and clone size, and the DNA gave D and trimming. The data contain under 450,000 clones, roughly nine tenths of them singletons. The CDR3 sequence is 14 residues long. CDR1 MGHDK and CDR2 SYGVNS come from the germline V gene. V was clipped by 7 bases and J by 6 bases; unmatched bases: 10.

The gene calls are TRBV25-1 and TRBJ1-1; 8 bases fit TRBD1. The sample taken for sequencing was PBMCs or T cells enriched from blood (not recorded which). This TCR came from a woman between 40 and 55 years old who had been exposed to COVID-19. CDR3 in DNA: TGTGCCAGCACGGCGACAGGGGCTATGTCTGAAGCTTTCTTT. It is translated as CASTATGAMSEAFF.